A selection of T cell receptor beta chains follows, all from one sample in a study of T cells after yellow fever vaccination. Each CDR3 protein is one row after TCRdb ran MiXCR on the 5' RACE reads. The profile shows around 600,000 distinct CDR3 sequences, roughly an eighth of them singletons. The sample was PBMCs, taken on the day of the yellow fever booster vaccination. These receptors were obtained from a man aged 25 to 40 who received the YFV17D yellow fever vaccine. The CDR3 runs from the conserved cysteine through the conserved F or W. A D gene is named only where the DNA matches it firmly. Not all rows give a size; the values are once, few, many and, for expanded clones, a class.

CSVEALGLGGNEQFF,TGCAGCGTTGAAGCCCTGGGACTAGGTGGCAATGAGCAGTTCTTC,NA,TRBV29-1,TRBJ2-1,TRBD2
CASSPRQGVIAEQETQYF,TGTGCCAGCTCACCCCGACAGGGGGTTATTGCGGAGCAAGAGACCCAGTACTTC,NA,TRBV18,TRBJ2-5,TRBD1
CAISSQTNTYEQYF,TGTGCCATCAGTTCGCAGACCAACACCTACGAGCAGTACTTC,NA,TRBV10-3,TRBJ2-7,NA
CAISERTGRVPEAFF,TGTGCCATCAGTGAGCGCACAGGGAGGGTCCCTGAAGCTTTCTTT,few,TRBV10-3,TRBJ1-1,NA
CASVPGGNTEAFF,TGTGCCAGCGTACCGGGGGGGAACACTGAAGCTTTCTTT,few,TRBV6-1,TRBJ1-1,NA
CASSLAQGSQFF,TGTGCCAGCAGCTTAGCGCAGGGGAGCCAGTTCTTC,few,TRBV7-9,TRBJ2-1,NA
CASSPQGTANYGYTF,TGTGCCAGCAGTCCACAGGGGACGGCTAACTATGGCTACACCTTC,many,TRBV28,TRBJ1-2,TRBD1
CASSLVRAASPFF,TGTGCCAGCAGCTTAGTTCGAGCGGCCTCACCGTTCTTC,few,TRBV7-2,TRBJ2-1,NA
CSARGGLSEQYF,TGCAGTGCTAGGGGGGGGCTCTCCGAGCAGTACTTC,many,TRBV20-1,TRBJ2-7,NA
CASSHGQATYGYTF,TGTGCCAGCAGTCACGGACAGGCCACCTATGGCTACACCTTC,NA,TRBV6-2/TRBV6-3,TRBJ1-2,TRBD1
CASSQGRRPSIAGRTQETQYF,TGTGCCAGCAGCCAAGGCCGCAGACCCTCAATCGCGGGACGGACACAAGAGACCCAGTACTTC,NA,TRBV14,TRBJ2-5,NA
CASSLGREGSGEQYF,TGTGCCAGCAGCTTGGGGCGGGAGGGCTCCGGCGAGCAGTACTTC,NA,TRBV5-4,TRBJ2-7,TRBD2
CASSQTFDRLTNQPQHF,TGTGCCAGCAGTCAAACGTTCGACAGGCTTACCAATCAGCCCCAGCATTTT,NA,TRBV4-2,TRBJ1-5,NA
CSAAGLAGVDQETQYF,TGCAGTGCCGCCGGACTAGCGGGCGTGGACCAAGAGACCCAGTACTTC,few,TRBV20-1,TRBJ2-5,TRBD2
CASSFSRAYEQYF,TGTGCCAGCAGTTTCTCTCGAGCCTACGAGCAGTACTTC,many,TRBV27,TRBJ2-7,NA